The 21 T cell receptor beta chains presented below share a single source sample, sequenced in a study of blood T cells in healthy people across ages. Combining a sample-barcoded 5' primer with a J-beta primer mix, a second PCR ran for roughly 6 to 12 cycles. One entry per CDR3 protein, called by TCRdb with MiXCR from the 5' RACE reads. The repertoire has about 690,000 distinct CDR3 sequences, 40% to 50% of them found once; the top ten carry 25% to 35%. Sequenced input: blood. These receptors were taken from an older man in good health.

This clonotype has more than one count but fewer than ten. This chain connects TRBV3-1 to TRBJ2-7; tentative D call: TRBD2 (6 bases). This CDR3 is built from 13 residues. CDR1 and CDR2 (germline): LGHDT, YNNKEL (reference sequence). V was trimmed by 9 bases and J by 2 bases, leaving 14 bases between them. The CDR3 reads CARPKDYPYEQYF. The CDR3 DNA is TGTGCCAGACCCAAGGACTACCCCTACGAGCAGTACTTC.

This clonotype has just a few counts. The V gene is TRBV6-2 or TRBV6-3, the J gene TRBJ1-2; D remains unclear. The V gene lost 3 bases and the J gene lost 0 bases, with 8 bases spanning the gap. The CDR3 extends over 14 amino acids. Germline lookup yields CDR1 MNHEY and CDR2 SVGEGT. CDR3 sequence reads: CASSYVLSNYGYTF. The CDR3 DNA follows: TGTGCCAGCAGTTATGTCCTGTCTAACTATGGCTACACCTTC.

This clonotype was picked up a small number of times. J is TRBJ2-3 and V is TRBV24-1; 10 positions match TRBD2. The CDR3 consists of 16 residues. The V gene end was trimmed by 2 bases and the J gene end by 1 base; junction bases not matched to a gene: 2. CDR1 is KGHDR, CDR2 SFDVKD, per germline. CDR3 amino acids: CATSDSGLAGTDTQYF. As DNA, the CDR3 is TGTGCCACCAGTGATTCAGGACTAGCGGGCACAGATACGCAGTATTTT.

This clonotype was recorded a few times. V gene TRBV7-8 combines with J gene TRBJ2-7, with D tentatively TRBD2 (6 bases). This CDR3 has 14 amino acids. The V gene's germline CDR1 is SGHVS and CDR2 FQNEAQ. V lost 6 bases and J lost 2, with 14 bases in between. CDR3 residues: CASSFSGRTYEQYF. The DNA for the CDR3 is TGTGCCAGCAGTTTCTCCGGGAGAACCTACGAGCAGTACTTC.

The chain has TRBV3-1 and TRBJ2-7; the D is unclear. Germline CDR1 LGHDT, CDR2 YNNKEL (reference sequence). V lost 4 bases and J lost 9, with 19 bases in between. The CDR3 loop spans 14 amino acids. CDR3 sequence: CASSLRQGTIGQYF. CDR3 DNA sequence: TGTGCCAGCAGCCTGCGACAAGGTACTATAGGGCAGTACTTC.

This clonotype was counted a few times. The J gene is TRBJ2-5, the V gene TRBV15; the D is unclear. The CDR3 runs to 15 residues. CDR1 LNHNV and CDR2 YYDKDF come from the germline V gene (reference sequence). The V gene lost 0 bases and the J gene lost 5 bases, with 13 bases spanning the gap. This chain's CDR3 is CATSRDHTSGETQYF. In nucleotides, the CDR3 is TGTGCCACCAGCAGAGATCACACATCCGGGGAGACCCAGTACTTC. Full variable domain (missing parts from reference TRBV15 and TRBJ2-5): DAMVIQNPRYQVTQFGKPVTLSCSQTLNHNVMYWYQQKSSQAPKLLFHYYDKDFNNEADTPDNFQSRRPNTSFCFLDIRSPGLGDTAMYLCATSRDHTSGETQYFGPGTRLLVL.

The chain carries TRBV10-1 and TRBJ2-7; D is unresolved. TRBJ2-4 matches the DNA end more closely, so the J call is doubtful. Germline CDR1 and CDR2: WNHNN and SYGVQD (reference sequence). The CDR3 is made up of 15 amino acids. The CDR3 loop reads CASSESGTRLNIQYF. In DNA form, the CDR3 reads TGCGCCAGCAGTGAGTCAGGTACTCGGTTAAACATTCAGTACTTC.

This clonotype has a handful of counts. The chain combines TRBV7-9 with TRBJ1-2; possible D gene TRBD1, 5 bases. The CDR3 has 14 amino acids. Trimming cost V 1 base and J 4 bases, with 10 bases left between them. The germline CDR1 and CDR2 sequences are SEHNR and FQNEAQ (reference sequence). The CDR3 is CASSLVSGTYGYTF. The CDR3 coding sequence is TGTGCCAGCAGCTTAGTGTCGGGGACCTATGGCTACACCTTC.

The chain combines TRBV11-3 with TRBJ1-5; D ambiguous. Germline-derived CDR1 and CDR2 are SGHNT and YENEEA. This CDR3 is 16 amino acids long. Trimming shortened V by 4 bases and J by 2 bases, and 15 bases separated the two germline ends. CDR3 DNA: TGTGCCAGCAGCTCAGGACCCCCCTGGGGCAATCAGCCCCAGCATTTT. Translation gives CASSSGPPWGNQPQHF. Drawing the rest from reference TRBV11-3 and TRBJ1-5, the complete variable domain is EAGVVQSPRYKIIEKKQPVAFWCNPISGHNTLYWYLQNLGQGPELLIRYENEEAVDDSQLPKDRFSAERLKGVDSTLKIQPAELGDSAVYLCASSSGPPWGNQPQHFGDGTRLSIL.

The rearrangement links TRBV4-3 to TRBJ2-7; the D is unclear. The ends were cut back, 0 bases at V and 7 bases at J, with 13 bases in the middle. The CDR3 has 14 amino acids. Germline CDR1 is LGHNA and CDR2 is YSLEER. The CDR3 DNA sequence: TGCGCCAGCAGCCAAGATTACCAAATCAATGAGCAGTACTTC. Its protein product is CASSQDYQINEQYF.

Ten or more counts support this clonotype. This chain uses TRBV27 with TRBJ2-7; TRBD2 matches at 8 bases. The CDR3 consists of 17 residues. J lost 1 base, V lost 4 bases, and 12 bases had no gene match. In germline, CDR1 is MNHEY, CDR2 SMNVEV (reference sequence). The CDR3 nucleotides are TGTGCCAGCAGTTCCTCCTCACTCGGGACTAGTTCCTACGAGCAGTACTTC. Translated: CASSSSSLGTSSYEQYF.

This clonotype has just a few counts. The chain combines TRBV5-8 with TRBJ2-4, with TRBD1 identical over 8 bases. This CDR3 spans 18 amino acids. With 4 bases clipped from V and 1 base from J, the junction kept 13 bases outside the gene matches. CDR1 and CDR2 from the germline V gene are SGHTS and YDEGEE. For the CDR3, the DNA is TGTGCCAGCAGCGGACGGACAGGGTGGATCCCCGCCAAAAACATTCAGTACTTC. This translates into CASSGRTGWIPAKNIQYF.

This clonotype turned up a few times. This chain links TRBV2 with TRBJ1-2; maybe TRBD1 (5 bases). V gave up 5 bases and J gave up 4 bases, with 14 bases separating them. The CDR3 consists of 14 residues. The germline gives CDR1 SNHLY, CDR2 FYNNEI. The chain's CDR3 is CASSIQGSSYGYTF. CDR3 sequence (DNA): TGTGCCAGCAGTATTCAGGGATCCAGCTATGGCTACACCTTC.

The chain employs TRBV19 and TRBJ1-5; the D gene is possibly TRBD1 (6 bases). The CDR3 sequence is 15 residues long. V lost 5 bases and J 2 bases, leaving 13 bases between the germline ends. Germline values: CDR1 LNHDA, CDR2 SQIVND (reference sequence). CDR3 sequence (DNA): TGTGCCAGTAGTCCCCAGGGGTCGGGCAATCAGCCCCAGCATTTT. Its translation: CASSPQGSGNQPQHF.

The chain is built from TRBV5-1 and TRBJ2-1; a weak D match, TRBD1 (6 bases). This CDR3 has 14 amino acids. Germline V gives CDR1 SGHRS, CDR2 YFSETQ. V lost 4 bases and J lost 9, with 17 bases in between. This CDR3 reads CASSLPTGIVEQFF. CDR3 DNA: TGCGCCAGCAGCCTCCCCACAGGGATTGTTGAGCAGTTCTTC.

This clonotype was observed many times. The chain couples TRBV7-2 to TRBJ2-4; TRBD2 might be the D (6 bases). CDR3 length equals 14 residues. V was trimmed by 1 base and J by 8 bases, leaving 12 bases between them. Looked up from germline, CDR1 is SGHTA and CDR2 is FQGNSA. CDR3 sequence reads: CASSLGWEDDIQYF. As DNA, the CDR3 is TGTGCCAGCAGCTTAGGGTGGGAGGATGACATTCAGTACTTC. The complete variable domain, with remaining parts taken from reference TRBV7-2 and TRBJ2-4, reads GAGVSQSPSNKVTEKGKDVELRCDPISGHTALYWYRQSLGQGLEFLIYFQGNSAPDKSGLPSDRFSAERTGGSVSTLTIQRTQQEDSAVYLCASSLGWEDDIQYFGAGTRLSVL.

The chain joins TRBV20-1 to TRBJ2-7, with TRBD1 matching over 9 bases. The CDR3 is 15 amino acids. Looked up from germline, CDR1 is DFQATT and CDR2 is SNEGSKA (reference sequence). The V gene end was trimmed by 5 bases and the J gene end by 3 bases; junction bases not matched to a gene: 11. The DNA of the CDR3 is TGCAGTGCTCACCAATCCGGGACAGGGCGCTACGAGCAGTACTTC. It specifies CSAHQSGTGRYEQYF.

The J gene is TRBJ1-2, the V gene TRBV27, with D uncertain. CDR3 length: 13 amino acids. CDR1 and CDR2 (germline): MNHEY, SMNVEV (reference sequence). V dropped 2 bases and J dropped 2 bases, with 6 bases sitting between them. Written as DNA, the CDR3 is TGTGCCAGCAGTTTACTGGGAAACTATGGCTACACCTTC. As protein: CASSLLGNYGYTF.

The chain employs TRBV6-5 and TRBJ1-2; 7 nucleotides align to TRBD1. The CDR3 extends over 16 amino acids. Germline values: CDR1 MNHEY, CDR2 SVGAGI. Trimming at V came to 0 bases and at J to 0 bases, leaving 4 bases not matched to a gene. CDR3: CASSYSGQAPNYGYTF. CDR3 nucleotide sequence: TGTGCCAGCAGTTACTCTGGACAGGCCCCTAACTATGGCTACACCTTC.

The rearrangement uses TRBV7-9 and TRBJ2-4; D not certain. The last part of the DNA fits TRBJ2-7 better; the J call may be wrong. In germline, CDR1 is SEHNR, CDR2 FQNEAQ (reference sequence). The length of the CDR3 is 14 residues. The CDR3 loop is CASSLTAGTYEQYF. The CDR3 bases are TGTGCCAGCAGTCTAACGGCCGGCACCTACGAGCAGTACTTC.

The rearrangement links TRBV20-1 to TRBJ2-7; 10 positions match TRBD2. Germline loops: CDR1 DFQATT, CDR2 SNEGSKA (reference sequence). CDR3 size: 15 residues. Losses at the gene ends were 3 bases for V and 2 bases for J; bases not matched to a gene: 7. CDR3 nucleotide sequence: TGCAGTGCTAGGGAACTAGCGGGATTCACCTACGAGCAGTACTTC. Translated: CSARELAGFTYEQYF.